This paragraph covers one T cell receptor beta chain sequence. Its antigen is unidentified. Clones were read by immunoSEQ multiplex PCR, and TCRdb kept only the in-frame ones, dropping some. The sample lists tens of thousands of clones, roughly 72% occurring once. Per germline, CDR1 SGHRS and CDR2 YFSETQ. The CDR3 loop spans 16 amino acids. Trimming removed 4 bases from V and 7 bases from J; junction bases left unmatched: 9. This sample is drawn from a study of STAT5B mutations in CD4+ large granular lymphocyte leukemia. Study results and caveats: Data were not HLA-matched across samples.

Buffy coats from healthy blood donors served as controls. The receptor was derived from a human donor in good health. The source material was CD4+ T cells from blood buffy coats. The chain combines TRBV5-1 with TRBJ1-6, with 9 bases that match TRBD1. CDR3 loop: CASSRNNRGQNSPLHF. The CDR3 nucleotides are TGCGCCAGCAGCCGCAACAACAGGGGGCAGAATTCACCCCTCCACTTT. The full variable domain, completed using reference TRBV5-1 and TRBJ1-6, is KAGVTQTPRYLIKTRGQQVTLSCSPISGHRSVSWYQQTPGQGLQFLFEYFSETQRNKGNFPGRFSGRQFSNSRSEMNVSTLELGDSALYLCASSRNNRGQNSPLHFGNGTRLTVT.